A selection of T cell receptor beta chains follows, all from one sample in a study of blood T cell repertoires in COVID-19. Data came from immunoSEQ multiplex PCR; TCRdb stores just in-frame clones and leaves some out. The data contain approximately 300,000 clones, about nine tenths of them seen just once; the ten biggest clones take up 1%. Sequenced: peripheral blood. Receptor source: a man over 45 with active or convalescent COVID-19. Each CDR3 is given with its conserved first and last residue. The order of the fields is V gene, J gene, D gene, clone size, CDR3 protein, CDR3 DNA. A D gene is named only where the DNA matches it firmly. Only some rows state a clone size, as once, few, many or a class for expanded clones.

>TRBV5-4|TRBJ2-5|.|.
CASRKSLDQETQYF
TGTGCCAGCAGAAAGTCACTAGATCAAGAGACCCAGTACTTC
>TRBV5-5|TRBJ1-1|.|once
CASSSGLTRGSTEAFF
TGTGCCAGCAGCTCGGGACTCACCCGGGGGAGCACTGAAGCTTTCTTT
>TRBV25-1|TRBJ1-4|TRBD1|.
CASSESRDRVNEKLFF
TGTGCCAGCAGTGAATCACGGGACAGGGTAAATGAAAAACTGTTTTTT
>TRBV28|TRBJ2-3|.|.
CASSSGEDTQYF
TGTGCCAGCAGTTCAGGGGAGGATACGCAGTATTTT
>TRBV5-1|TRBJ2-5|.|.
CASSPGGRETQYF
TGCGCCAGCAGCCCCGGGGGGCGAGAGACCCAGTACTTC
>TRBV2|TRBJ2-3|TRBD1|.
CASRDRGYADTQYF
TGTGCCAGTCGGGACAGGGGTTACGCAGATACGCAGTATTTT
>TRBV5-8|TRBJ1-5|.|.
CASSFEGQSSYSNQPQHF
TGTGCCAGCAGCTTTGAAGGACAGAGCTCATATAGCAATCAGCCCCAGCATTTT
>TRBV7-8|TRBJ1-2|.|.
CASSLEWPSGGNLNYGYTF
TGTGCCAGCAGCTTAGAATGGCCTTCCGGGGGGAACCTAAACTATGGCTACACCTTC
>TRBV18|TRBJ2-7|TRBD2|.
CASSPPSGVHEQYF
TGTGCCAGCTCACCTCCTAGCGGGGTCCACGAGCAGTACTTC
>TRBV7-3|TRBJ1-1|TRBD1|.
CASSSQGDTEAFF
TGTGCCAGCAGCTCCCAGGGGGACACTGAAGCTTTCTTT
>TRBV28|TRBJ2-3|TRBD2|.
CASSISSSGANTDTQYF
TGTGCCAGCAGTATATCCTCCAGCGGGGCCAACACAGATACGCAGTATTTT
>TRBV9|TRBJ2-3|TRBD1|.
CASSVTGQGALDTQYF
TGTGCCAGCAGCGTAACAGGACAGGGGGCGCTGGATACGCAGTATTTT
>TRBV25-1|TRBJ1-3|.|.
CASTRGEARGNTIYF
TGTGCCAGCACCCGAGGGGAGGCCCGTGGAAACACCATATATTTT
>TRBV6-9|TRBJ1-4|.|.
CASSYRRPVNEKLFF
TGTGCCAGCAGTTATAGGCGGCCAGTTAATGAAAAACTGTTTTTT
>TRBV21-1|TRBJ2-1|.|.
CASSKQGGTKYYNEQFF
TGTGCCAGCAGCAAACAGGGAGGGACTAAATATTACAATGAGCAGTTCTTC
>TRBV11-2|TRBJ2-1|TRBD2|.
CASSPWATSGVSNEQFF
TGTGCCAGCAGCCCATGGGCAACTAGCGGGGTTTCCAATGAGCAGTTCTTC
>TRBV9|TRBJ2-3|TRBD2|.
CASSVAGGPPDTQYF
TGTGCCAGCAGCGTAGCGGGAGGACCTCCAGATACGCAGTATTTT
>TRBV27|TRBJ1-4|.|.
CASSPAGWSYEKLFF
TGTGCCAGCAGTCCAGCGGGGTGGTCGTATGAAAAACTGTTTTTT
>TRBV9|TRBJ2-3|.|few
CASSVEGVWGTDTQYF
TGTGCCAGCAGCGTAGAGGGGGTGTGGGGCACAGATACGCAGTATTTT
>TRBV18|TRBJ1-3|.|.
CASSPQLSTVDSGNTIYF
TGTGCCAGCTCACCCCAACTCAGCACAGTCGACTCTGGAAACACCATATATTTT
>TRBV9|TRBJ2-7|TRBD2|.
CASSFGTTYEQYF
TGTGCCAGCAGCTTCGGGACTACCTACGAGCAGTACTTC
>TRBV7-6|TRBJ2-7|TRBD1|.
CASSPTGSEQYF
TGTGCCAGCAGCCCGACAGGGTCCGAGCAGTACTTC
>TRBV18|TRBJ2-1|TRBD1|.
CASSPIWGQHNEQFF
TGTGCCAGCTCACCAATTTGGGGACAGCACAATGAGCAGTTCTTC
>TRBV28|TRBJ2-5|.|.
CASSSPGIWETQYF
TGTGCCAGCAGTTCTCCCGGGATCTGGGAGACCCAGTACTTC
>TRBV7-9|TRBJ1-1|TRBD1|.
CASSLSGTVSTEAFF
TGTGCCAGCAGCTTATCAGGGACAGTGAGCACTGAAGCTTTCTTT
>TRBV9|TRBJ1-3|TRBD1|.
CASSALTGSRSGNTIYF
TGTGCCAGCAGCGCCCTGACAGGGTCAAGATCTGGAAACACCATATATTTT
>TRBV7-2|TRBJ2-5|TRBD2|.
CASSLSGGVETQYF
TGTGCCAGCAGCTTAAGCGGGGGGGTGGAGACCCAGTACTTC
>TRBV19|TRBJ2-7|.|.
CARWTTRCSGAYEQYF
TGTGCCAGATGGACAACTCGATGCTCGGGCGCCTACGAGCAGTACTTC
>TRBV6-4|TRBJ1-1|TRBD1|few
CASSAFSGTGNEAFF
TGTGCCAGCAGTGCCTTCTCCGGGACAGGCAATGAAGCTTTCTTT
>TRBV7-9|TRBJ1-1|TRBD1|.
CASSYSGTGVIEAFF
TGTGCCAGCAGCTACTCCGGGACAGGGGTCATTGAAGCTTTCTTT
>TRBV4-1|TRBJ2-1|.|.
CASSATEMGGAGEFF
TGCGCCAGCAGCGCGACGGAAATGGGGGGGGCGGGAGAGTTCTTC
>TRBV6-5|TRBJ1-1|TRBD1|.
CASRPQGAGAFF
TGTGCCAGCAGACCGCAGGGGGCAGGAGCTTTCTTT
>TRBV3-1/TRBV3-2|TRBJ2-3|.|.
CASSQVGEYDTQYF
TGTGCCAGCAGCCAAGTTGGGGAGTACGATACGCAGTATTTT
>TRBV15|TRBJ1-4|.|.
CATSRETVYEKLFF
TGTGCCACCAGCAGAGAAACAGTGTATGAAAAACTGTTTTTT
>TRBV27|TRBJ1-6|.|.
CASSLYPLFGPYNSPLHF
TGTGCCAGCAGTCTTTACCCCCTGTTTGGCCCCTATAATTCACCCCTCCACTTT
>TRBV12-3/TRBV12-4|TRBJ1-5|.|once
CASSFGGDQPQHF
TGTGCCAGCAGTTTCGGGGGGGATCAGCCCCAGCATTTT
>TRBV7-2|TRBJ2-3|TRBD1|.
CASSILPRDRAFF
TGTGCCAGCAGCATACTTCCCCGGGACAGGGCGTTTTTT
>TRBV11-2|TRBJ2-5|.|once
CASSLNTQETQYF
TGTGCCAGCAGCTTAAACACCCAAGAGACCCAGTACTTC